A selection of T cell receptor beta chains follows, all from one sample in a study of T cells in Graves' hyperthyroidism and ophthalmopathy. TCRdb redid the calling of the multiplex PCR reads with MiXCR, one entry per CDR3 protein. This sample carries 400,000 to 550,000 distinct CDR3 sequences, approximately 25% of them seen once, and the ten largest clones take 11%. Sequenced: blood. These TCRs come from a woman aged 25-40 years with Graves' ophthalmopathy. Both conserved end residues are part of each CDR3. The D gene is left open where the match is weak. Rows give clone size only sometimes, using once, few, many, or a class for an expanded clone.

abundance: NA; d_gene: NA; j_gene: TRBJ2-7; v_gene: TRBV28; CDR3aa: CASKARSSYNEQYF; CDR3nt: TGTGCCAGCAAAGCGCGAAGCTCCTACAATGAGCAGTACTTC
abundance: NA; d_gene: NA; j_gene: TRBJ1-3; v_gene: TRBV12-3/TRBV12-4; CDR3aa: CASSLYDSGNTIYF; CDR3nt: TGTGCCAGCAGTTTATACGATTCTGGAAACACCATATATTTT
abundance: many; d_gene: TRBD1; j_gene: TRBJ2-7; v_gene: TRBV27; CDR3aa: CASSVSTGLSSYEQYF; CDR3nt: TGTGCCAGCAGTGTATCGACAGGGCTCAGCTCCTACGAGCAGTACTTC
abundance: many; d_gene: TRBD1; j_gene: TRBJ1-1; v_gene: TRBV19; CDR3aa: CASRWTGSEAFF; CDR3nt: TGTGCCAGTAGGTGGACAGGGTCCGAAGCTTTCTTT
abundance: NA; d_gene: NA; j_gene: TRBJ1-5; v_gene: TRBV10-3; CDR3aa: CAIQTPGGSNQPQHF; CDR3nt: TGTGCCATCCAAACTCCGGGGGGTAGCAATCAGCCCCAGCATTTT
abundance: many; d_gene: NA; j_gene: TRBJ2-7; v_gene: TRBV24-1; CDR3aa: CATEDGISYEQYF; CDR3nt: TGTGCCACCGAGGACGGGATCTCCTACGAGCAGTACTTC
abundance: many; d_gene: NA; j_gene: TRBJ2-5; v_gene: TRBV7-2; CDR3aa: CASRQEGETQYF; CDR3nt: TGTGCCAGCAGACAGGAGGGGGAGACCCAGTACTTC
abundance: NA; d_gene: NA; j_gene: TRBJ1-3; v_gene: TRBV20-1; CDR3aa: CSAHEDGNTIYF; CDR3nt: TGCAGTGCCCACGAAGACGGAAACACCATATATTTT
abundance: many; d_gene: NA; j_gene: TRBJ1-1; v_gene: TRBV29-1; CDR3aa: CSAQPDGNTEAFF; CDR3nt: TGCAGCGCCCAACCTGACGGGAACACTGAAGCTTTCTTT
abundance: few; d_gene: NA; j_gene: TRBJ2-7; v_gene: TRBV3-1; CDR3aa: CASSQLFYEQYF; CDR3nt: TGTGCCAGCAGCCAGCTTTTCTACGAGCAGTACTTC
abundance: few; d_gene: TRBD2; j_gene: TRBJ2-7; v_gene: TRBV6-5; CDR3aa: CASSYSTNSGLTYEQYF; CDR3nt: TGTGCCAGCAGTTACTCGACGAATTCGGGACTAACCTACGAGCAGTACTTC
abundance: many; d_gene: TRBD1; j_gene: TRBJ1-1; v_gene: TRBV2; CDR3aa: CASRRQGTSEAFF; CDR3nt: TGTGCCAGCAGGCGACAGGGGACCTCTGAAGCTTTCTTT
abundance: many; d_gene: NA; j_gene: TRBJ1-2; v_gene: TRBV14; CDR3aa: CASSLYSLYGYTF; CDR3nt: TGTGCCAGCAGCCTTTACAGTCTCTATGGCTACACCTTC
abundance: many; d_gene: TRBD1; j_gene: TRBJ1-5; v_gene: TRBV14; CDR3aa: CASSQGQGFNQPQHF; CDR3nt: TGTGCCAGCAGCCAAGGACAGGGGTTCAATCAGCCCCAGCATTTT
abundance: many; d_gene: TRBD1; j_gene: TRBJ1-2; v_gene: TRBV29-1; CDR3aa: CSGTPGTDYGYTF; CDR3nt: TGCAGCGGTACCCCCGGGACAGACTATGGCTACACCTTC
abundance: many; d_gene: NA; j_gene: TRBJ1-5; v_gene: TRBV7-9; CDR3aa: CASSFAGRGQPQHF; CDR3nt: TGTGCCAGCAGCTTTGCAGGGAGAGGGCAGCCCCAGCATTTT
abundance: many; d_gene: NA; j_gene: TRBJ2-5; v_gene: TRBV11-2; CDR3aa: CASSSWPDETQYF; CDR3nt: TGTGCCAGCAGCTCGTGGCCGGACGAGACCCAGTACTTC